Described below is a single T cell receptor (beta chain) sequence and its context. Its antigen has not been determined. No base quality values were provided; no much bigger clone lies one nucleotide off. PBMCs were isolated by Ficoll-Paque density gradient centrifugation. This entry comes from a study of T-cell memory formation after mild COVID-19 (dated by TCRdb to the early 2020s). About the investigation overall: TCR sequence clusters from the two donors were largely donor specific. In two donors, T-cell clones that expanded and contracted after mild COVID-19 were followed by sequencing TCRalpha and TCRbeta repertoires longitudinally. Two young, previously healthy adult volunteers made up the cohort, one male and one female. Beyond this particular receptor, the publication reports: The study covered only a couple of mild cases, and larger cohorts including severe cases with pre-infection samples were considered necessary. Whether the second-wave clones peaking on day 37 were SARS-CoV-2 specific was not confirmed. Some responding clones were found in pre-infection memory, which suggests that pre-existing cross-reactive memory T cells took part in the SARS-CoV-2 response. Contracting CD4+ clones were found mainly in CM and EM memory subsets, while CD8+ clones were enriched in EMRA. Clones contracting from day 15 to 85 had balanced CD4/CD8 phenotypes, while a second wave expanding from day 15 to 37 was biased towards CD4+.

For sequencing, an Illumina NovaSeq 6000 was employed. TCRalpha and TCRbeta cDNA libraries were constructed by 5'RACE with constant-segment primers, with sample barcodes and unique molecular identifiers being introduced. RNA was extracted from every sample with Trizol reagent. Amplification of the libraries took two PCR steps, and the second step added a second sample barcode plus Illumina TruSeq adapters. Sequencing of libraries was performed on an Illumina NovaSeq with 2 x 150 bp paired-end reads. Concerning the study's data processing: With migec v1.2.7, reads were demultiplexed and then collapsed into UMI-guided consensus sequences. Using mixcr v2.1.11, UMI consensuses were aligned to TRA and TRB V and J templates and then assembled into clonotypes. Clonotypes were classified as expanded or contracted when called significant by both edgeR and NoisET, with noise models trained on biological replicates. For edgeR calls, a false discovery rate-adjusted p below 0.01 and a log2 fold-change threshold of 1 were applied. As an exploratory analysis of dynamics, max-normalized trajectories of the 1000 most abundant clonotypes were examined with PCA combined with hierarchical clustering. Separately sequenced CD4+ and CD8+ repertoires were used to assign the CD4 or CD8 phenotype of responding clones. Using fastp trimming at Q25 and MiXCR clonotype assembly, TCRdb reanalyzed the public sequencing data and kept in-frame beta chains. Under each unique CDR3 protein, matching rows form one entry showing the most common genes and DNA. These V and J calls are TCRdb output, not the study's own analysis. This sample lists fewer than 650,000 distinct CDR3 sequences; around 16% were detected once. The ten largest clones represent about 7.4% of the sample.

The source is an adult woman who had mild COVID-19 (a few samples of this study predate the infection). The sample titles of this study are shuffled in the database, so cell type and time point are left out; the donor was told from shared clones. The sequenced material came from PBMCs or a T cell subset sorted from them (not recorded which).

This receptor carries the CDR3 CSVEDRQTLTYGYTF. The DNA sequence is TGCAGCGTTGAAGATAGGCAGACCCTAACGTATGGCTACACCTTC. The V gene is TRBV29-1 and the J gene is TRBJ1-2; the D segment cannot be called with confidence. At the junction V is shortened by 0 bases and J by 5 bases, with 16 bases in between. From the cysteine up to the phenylalanine, the CDR3 has a length of 15 residues. Just CDR3 DNA is preserved here, 45 bases in frame from base 1. The CDR1 and CDR2 encoded by the germline V gene are SQVTM and ANQGSEA. With all but the CDR3 taken from the reference TRBV29-1 and TRBJ1-2 genes, the full variable domain is: SAVISQKPSRDICQRGTSLTIQCQVDSQVTMMFWYRQQPGQSLTLIATANQGSEATYESGFVIDKFPISRPNLTFSTLTVSNMSPEDSSIYLCSVEDRQTLTYGYTFGSGTRLTVV.